This entry lists 32 T cell receptor beta chains sequenced from one sample in a study of blood T cell repertoires in COVID-19. Method: immunoSEQ multiplex PCR; TCRdb's copy keeps in-frame clones and lacks some. The table lists hundreds of thousands of clones, more than 70% of them singletons. What was sequenced was peripheral blood. These receptors came from a woman aged 25 to 45 who had recovered from COVID-19.

The chain is built from TRBV28 and TRBJ2-5, with 12 bases aligning to TRBD2. The ends lost 6 bases at V and 1 base at J; junction bases unmatched: 6. In germline, CDR1 is MDHEN, CDR2 SYDVKM. This CDR3 spans 16 amino acids. The CDR3 nucleotides read TGTGCCAGCAGGGGGGGGACTAGCGGGCCCCAAGAGACCCAGTACTTC. Translating it yields CASRGGTSGPQETQYF.

This clone was detected only once. The chain links TRBV9 to TRBJ2-3, with 10 bases that match TRBD2. CDR1 is SGDLS, CDR2 YYNGEE, per germline. The CDR3 covers 18 residues. V was pared by 0 bases and J by 3 bases, with 10 bases of the junction left unmatched. Here the CDR3 reads CASSVEFERGGLTDTQYF. DNA of the CDR3: TGTGCCAGCAGCGTAGAGTTCGAGCGGGGGGGCCTTACAGATACGCAGTATTTT. The full variable domain, with the rest looked up from reference TRBV9 and TRBJ2-3, is DSGVTQTPKHLITATGQRVTLRCSPRSGDLSVYWYQQSLDQGLQFLIQYYNGEERAKGNILERFSAQQFPDLHSELNLSSLELGDSALYFCASSVEFERGGLTDTQYFGPGTRLTVL.

This clone occurred once. In the same sample, other DNA sequences code for this CDR3. The rearrangement links TRBV7-9 to TRBJ1-1; D perhaps matches TRBD1 (5 bases). Trimming pared 1 base from V and 6 bases from J, leaving 6 bases between. This CDR3 spans 12 amino acids. The germline CDR1 and CDR2 sequences are SEHNR and FQNEAQ (reference sequence). CDR3 loop: CASSLVGAEAFF. The DNA for the CDR3 is TGTGCCAGCAGCTTAGTAGGGGCTGAAGCTTTCTTT.

The CDR3 loop is CASRAQQGGEQYF. The CDR3 nucleotides read TGTGCCAGCAGGGCGCAACAGGGCGGCGAGCAGTACTTC. V gene TRBV2 combines with J gene TRBJ2-7, with D tentatively TRBD1 (6 bases). The CDR3 sequence is 13 residues long. Germline V gene lookup returns CDR1 SNHLY and CDR2 FYNNEI. V was trimmed by 6 bases and J by 6 bases, leaving 15 bases between them.

The chain is built from TRBV3-1 (or the pseudogene TRBV3-2) and TRBJ1-1, with no clear D. CDR1 and CDR2 (germline): LGHDT, YNNKEL (reference sequence). V dropped 1 base and J dropped 10 bases, with 16 bases sitting between them. The CDR3 has 14 residues. CDR3 region: CASSQASGDIGAFF. The CDR3 DNA is TGTGCCAGCAGCCAAGCGAGCGGCGATATCGGAGCTTTCTTT.

This clone came up once. The V and J genes are TRBV5-6 and TRBJ2-7; a weak D match, TRBD2 (6 bases). V gave up 4 bases and J gave up 3 bases, with 11 bases separating them. Germline lookup yields CDR1 SGHDT and CDR2 YYEEEE. This CDR3 region has 13 residues. DNA of the CDR3: TGTGCCAGCAGCCCTCTGGGGGGCTACGAGCAGTACTTC. Translating it yields CASSPLGGYEQYF.

This clone was seen once. Here the CDR3 reads CASSTGAGESSTEAFF. In nucleotides, the CDR3 is TGTGCCAGTAGTACAGGGGCAGGGGAGTCGAGCACTGAAGCTTTCTTT. The chain carries TRBV19 and TRBJ1-1, with D maybe TRBD1 (6 bases). There are 16 residues in the CDR3. V lost 4 bases and J lost 4, with 19 bases in between. From germline, CDR1 is LNHDA and CDR2 SQIVND (reference sequence). The full variable domain, completed using reference TRBV19 and TRBJ1-1, is DGGITQSPKYLFRKEGQNVTLSCEQNLNHDAMYWYRQDPGQGLRLIYYSQIVNDFQKGDIAEGYSVSREKKESFPLTVTSAQKNPTAFYLCASSTGAGESSTEAFFGQGTRLTVV.

The CDR3 bases are TGTGCCAGCAGAGATTTGACAGGAGATCTATATGGCTACACCTTC. This translates into CASRDLTGDLYGYTF. The V call is TRBV5-4, the J call TRBJ1-2, with D possibly TRBD1 on 6 matching bases. V was cut by 5 bases and J by 5 bases, with 19 bases left in between. The CDR3 contains 15 residues. Germline V gene data show CDR1 as SGHNT and CDR2 as YYREEE (reference sequence).

The V call is TRBV30, the J call TRBJ1-2; possible D gene TRBD1, 6 bases. The V end was cut by 3 bases, the J end by 0 bases, with 17 bases between. CDR1 GTSNPN and CDR2 SVGIG come from the germline V gene (reference sequence). The CDR3 length is 16 residues. In DNA, the CDR3 is TGTGCCTGGAGAGGTGGGCGGACAGACCCTAACTATGGCTACACCTTC. Encoded protein: CAWRGGRTDPNYGYTF.

This rearrangement joins TRBV3-1 (or the pseudogene TRBV3-2) to TRBJ1-2; 10 bases align to TRBD1. V was pared by 4 bases and J by 6 bases, with 11 bases of the junction left unmatched. Germline CDR1 is LGHDT and CDR2 is YNNKEL (reference sequence). CDR3 size: 16 residues. Written as DNA, the CDR3 is TGTGCCAGCAGCCCACTCCCGGGACAGGGGCGGCATGGCTACACCTTC. Residues: CASSPLPGQGRHGYTF.

The chain links TRBV20-1 to TRBJ1-1; no definite D call. V dropped 3 bases and J dropped 2 bases, with 13 bases sitting between them. CDR3 length: 14 residues. The germline CDR1 and CDR2 sequences are DFQATT and SNEGSKA (reference sequence). The CDR3: CSASEDGDNTEAFF. CDR3 DNA sequence: TGCAGTGCTAGTGAAGACGGGGATAACACTGAAGCTTTCTTT.

V usage is TRBV28 and J usage is TRBJ1-6; weak D call: TRBD1 (5 bases). The CDR3 sequence is 16 residues long. CDR1 MDHEN and CDR2 SYDVKM come from the germline V gene. V lost 6 bases and J 8 bases, leaving 20 bases between the germline ends. The CDR3 sequence: CASSRLWGVRDSPLHF. CDR3 DNA sequence: TGTGCCAGCAGCCGTCTGTGGGGGGTGAGGGATTCACCCCTCCACTTT.

V usage is TRBV2 and J usage is TRBJ2-1; D is perhaps TRBD1 (5 bases). The CDR3 length is 16 residues. With 7 bases removed from V and 6 bases from J, the gap between germline ends came to 22 bases. Germline loops: CDR1 SNHLY, CDR2 FYNNEI. CDR3 amino acids: CASTLPRALGLNEQFF. CDR3 bases: TGTGCCAGCACCCTCCCCCGGGCCCTGGGGCTCAATGAGCAGTTCTTC.

The chain carries TRBV11-3 and TRBJ2-1; 15 nucleotides align to TRBD2. J was trimmed by 7 bases and V by 4 bases; bases with no gene match: 2. The length of the CDR3 is 15 residues. Germline loops: CDR1 SGHNT, CDR2 YENEEA. The CDR3 DNA reads as TGTGCCAGCAGCTCTGGGACTAGCGGGGGGAATGAGCAGTTCTTC. Amino acid sequence: CASSSGTSGGNEQFF.

In its sample, this clone was seen once. The chain uses TRBV10-3 and TRBJ2-6; 8 bases agree with TRBD1. The CDR3 is made up of 17 amino acids. The germline V gene has CDR1 ENHRY and CDR2 SYGVKD. The J segment lost 0 bases and the V segment lost 6 bases, leaving 7 bases of the junction unmatched. Here the CDR3 DNA reads TGTGCCATCAGCGGACAGGGAGGAAACTCTGGGGCCAACGTCCTGACTTTC. Amino acids: CAISGQGGNSGANVLTF.

The chain couples TRBV27 to TRBJ1-4; 8 positions match TRBD1. This CDR3 is 14 amino acids long. Germline V gene sequence: CDR1 MNHEY, CDR2 SMNVEV (reference sequence). The junction had 3 bases not matched to a gene; V was cut back by 2 bases and J by 7 bases. As DNA, the CDR3 is TGTGCCAGCAGTTTACAGGGGGCGGGTGAAAAACTGTTTTTT. Its translation is CASSLQGAGEKLFF.

The gene calls are TRBV18 and TRBJ2-1, with D possibly being TRBD2 (6 bases). Deletions cut 6 bases from V and 0 bases from J, with 21 bases between. The germline V gene has CDR1 KGHSH and CDR2 LQKENI. The CDR3 has 18 amino acids. The CDR3 sequence: CASSPWVGTESSYNEQFF. CDR3 nucleotides: TGTGCCAGCTCTCCTTGGGTTGGGACTGAGAGCTCCTACAATGAGCAGTTCTTC. Combining the CDR3 with reference TRBV18 and TRBJ2-1 gives the whole variable domain NAGVMQNPRHLVRRRGQEARLRCSPMKGHSHVYWYRQLPEEGLKFMVYLQKENIIDESGMPKERFSAEFPKEGPSILRIQQVVRGDSAAYFCASSPWVGTESSYNEQFFGPGTRLTVL.

DNA for the CDR3: TGCGCCAGCAGCCAACAACAGAGACTAGCGGGGACAAGGACGCAGTATTTT. It is translated as CASSQQQRLAGTRTQYF. The chain has TRBV4-3 and TRBJ2-3; 11 bases line up with TRBD2. V trimming: 2 bases; J trimming: 9 bases; junction bases outside the gene matches: 13. The CDR3 is 17 amino acids. Germline V gives CDR1 LGHNA, CDR2 YSLEER.

This chain joins TRBV6-2 or TRBV6-3 and TRBJ1-5; D not certain. Germline V gene sequence: CDR1 MNHEY, CDR2 SVGEGT. Trimming cost V 7 bases and J 0 bases, with 19 bases left between them. The CDR3 runs to 17 residues. The CDR3 DNA sequence: TGTGCCAGCACCCCCCCGGGAGGCCCTTCTAGCAATCAGCCCCAGCATTTT. It encodes CASTPPGGPSSNQPQHF.

This rearrangement joins TRBV2 to TRBJ1-1; the D is unclear. Germline loops: CDR1 SNHLY, CDR2 FYNNEI. Trimming stripped 3 bases from V and 7 bases from J, with 12 bases between. This CDR3 has 13 residues. The CDR3 spells CASSDSRLGEAFF. The DNA for the CDR3 is TGTGCCAGCAGTGATTCGAGGCTCGGTGAAGCTTTCTTT.

CDR3 protein: CASSSRTGAWGYTF. CDR3 in DNA: TGTGCCAGCAGCTCCCGGACAGGGGCGTGGGGCTACACCTTC. The J gene is TRBJ1-2, the V gene TRBV7-2; 9 bases match TRBD1. The CDR3 length is 14 residues. Germline CDR1 and CDR2: SGHTA and FQGNSA. The ends lost 4 bases at V and 8 bases at J; junction bases unmatched: 8. Filled out from reference TRBV7-2 and TRBJ1-2, the complete variable domain reads GAGVSQSPSNKVTEKGKDVELRCDPISGHTALYWYRQSLGQGLEFLIYFQGNSAPDKSGLPSDRFSAERTGGSVSTLTIQRTQQEDSAVYLCASSSRTGAWGYTFGSGTRLTVV.

The gene calls are TRBV7-8 and TRBJ2-7; possible D gene TRBD2, 6 bases. V gave up 8 bases and J gave up 0 bases, with 11 bases separating them. The CDR3 consists of 13 residues. The germline gives CDR1 SGHVS, CDR2 FQNEAQ. In DNA form, the CDR3 reads TGTGCCAGCCGACTGGGGGGCTCCTACGAGCAGTACTTC. Translation gives CASRLGGSYEQYF.

V usage is TRBV7-9 and J usage is TRBJ1-1, with no clear D. The CDR3 runs 15 residues. V gave up 5 bases and J gave up 3 bases, with 16 bases separating them. Per the germline V gene, CDR1 is SEHNR and CDR2 is FQNEAQ (reference sequence). The CDR3 is CASSPRLGGDTEAFF. The DNA of the CDR3 is TGTGCCAGCAGCCCCCGTCTCGGTGGTGACACTGAAGCTTTCTTT.

The rearrangement links TRBV5-5 to TRBJ2-5; tentatively, D is TRBD1 (6 bases). Germline V gene sequence: CDR1 SGHKS, CDR2 YYEKEE (reference sequence). V lost 5 bases, J lost 5 bases, and 13 bases lay in between. This CDR3 region has 13 residues. CDR3 region: CASSQGYTETQYF. The DNA for the CDR3 is TGTGCCAGCAGTCAGGGGTATACGGAGACCCAGTACTTC. Complete variable domain (other parts from reference TRBV5-5 and TRBJ2-5): DAGVTQSPTHLIKTRGQQVTLRCSPISGHKSVSWYQQVLGQGPQFIFQYYEKEERGRGNFPDRFSARQFPNYSSELNVNALLLGDSALYLCASSQGYTETQYFGPGTRLLVL.

This chain uses TRBV19 with TRBJ2-3; unclear D gene. The germline V gene encodes CDR1 LNHDA and CDR2 SQIVND (reference sequence). The ends were cut back, 5 bases at V and 2 bases at J, with 11 bases in the middle. The CDR3 covers 14 residues. For the CDR3, the DNA is TGTGCCAGTAGTGCCGCGCTCATCACAGATACGCAGTATTTT. Translating gives CASSAALITDTQYF.

The J gene is TRBJ1-5, the V gene TRBV2; D is uncertain. V gave up 4 bases and J gave up 5 bases, with 9 bases separating them. Germline CDR1 SNHLY, CDR2 FYNNEI. There are 13 residues in the CDR3. CDR3 sequence: CASSGRRDQPQHF. The DNA of the CDR3 is TGTGCCAGCAGTGGAAGGAGAGATCAGCCCCAGCATTTT.

The chain couples TRBV19 to TRBJ2-2; TRBD2 aligns across 11 bases. After removal of 6 bases from V and 0 bases from J, the junction contained 3 bases not matched to a gene. CDR3 length: 16 amino acids. Germline values: CDR1 LNHDA, CDR2 SQIVND (reference sequence). The CDR3 DNA follows: TGTGCCAGTAGGGATAGCGGGGGGGCGAACACCGGGGAGCTGTTTTTT. Protein sequence: CASRDSGGANTGELFF.

The V and J genes are TRBV2 and TRBJ2-4; tentative D call: TRBD2 (7 bases). The ends were cut back, 3 bases at V and 7 bases at J, with 10 bases in the middle. The CDR3 loop spans 13 amino acids. Per the germline V gene, CDR1 is SNHLY and CDR2 is FYNNEI. The CDR3 DNA sequence: TGTGCCAGCAGTGAGGAGGGGGGGAACATTCAGTACTTC. Its translation is CASSEEGGNIQYF. Filled out from reference TRBV2 and TRBJ2-4, the complete variable domain reads EPEVTQTPSHQVTQMGQEVILRCVPISNHLYFYWYRQILGQKVEFLVSFYNNEISEKSEIFDDQFSVERPDGSNFTLKIRSTKLEDSAMYFCASSEEGGNIQYFGAGTRLSVL.

This clone occurred a few times. The chain combines TRBV9 with TRBJ1-1; TRBD1 matches 7 bases. From germline, CDR1 is SGDLS and CDR2 YYNGEE. V trimming: 4 bases; J trimming: 3 bases; junction bases outside the gene matches: 3. The CDR3 sequence is 13 residues long. The DNA of the CDR3 is TGTGCCAGCAGCAAGGGACAGTACACTGAAGCTTTCTTT. It encodes CASSKGQYTEAFF. Full variable domain (rest looked up from reference TRBV9 and TRBJ1-1): DSGVTQTPKHLITATGQRVTLRCSPRSGDLSVYWYQQSLDQGLQFLIQYYNGEERAKGNILERFSAQQFPDLHSELNLSSLELGDSALYFCASSKGQYTEAFFGQGTRLTVV.

This chain uses TRBV28 with TRBJ1-2; TRBD1 aligns across 7 bases. The CDR3 consists of 13 residues. The germline CDR1 and CDR2 sequences are MDHEN and SYDVKM. V shed 5 bases and J 7 bases; nucleotides not matched to a gene: 7. The CDR3 DNA reads TGTGCCAGCAGTGGGGACAGTTTGTCTGGCTACACCTTC. It codes for CASSGDSLSGYTF.

V and J are TRBV5-1 and TRBJ1-6; TRBD1 might be the D (5 bases). Per the germline V gene, CDR1 is SGHRS and CDR2 is YFSETQ. The CDR3 runs to 17 residues. Trimming left V 4 bases short and J 0 bases short, with 14 bases between. The CDR3 protein is CASSQGEVSSYNSPLHF. In nucleotides, the CDR3 is TGCGCCAGCAGCCAAGGGGAAGTCAGCTCCTATAATTCACCCCTCCACTTT.

The rearrangement joins TRBV4-1 to TRBJ2-5; 7 nucleotides align to TRBD1. V lost 0 bases to trimming and J lost 5 bases; unmatched junction nucleotides: 12. The CDR3 has 17 residues. Germline V CDR1 and CDR2: MGHRA, YSYEKL. The CDR3 reads CASSQDWNVGQAETQYF. CDR3 sequence (DNA): TGCGCCAGCAGCCAAGATTGGAACGTCGGACAGGCGGAGACCCAGTACTTC.